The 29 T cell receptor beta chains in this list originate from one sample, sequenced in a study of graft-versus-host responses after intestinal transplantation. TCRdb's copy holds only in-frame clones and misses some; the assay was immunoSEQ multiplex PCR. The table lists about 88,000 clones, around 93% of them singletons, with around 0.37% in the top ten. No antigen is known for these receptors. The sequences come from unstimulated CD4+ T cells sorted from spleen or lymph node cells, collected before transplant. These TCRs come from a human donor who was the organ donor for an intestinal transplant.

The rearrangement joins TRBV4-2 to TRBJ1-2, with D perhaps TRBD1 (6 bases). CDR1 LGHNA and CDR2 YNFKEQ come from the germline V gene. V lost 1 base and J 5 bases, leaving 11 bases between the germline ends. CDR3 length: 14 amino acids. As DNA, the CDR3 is TGTGCCAGCAGCCAAGCGGGGGGCCTATATGGCTACACCTTC. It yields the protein CASSQAGGLYGYTF.

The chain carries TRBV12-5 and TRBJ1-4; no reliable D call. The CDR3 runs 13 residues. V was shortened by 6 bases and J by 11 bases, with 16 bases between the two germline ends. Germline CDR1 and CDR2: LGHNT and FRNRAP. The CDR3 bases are TGTGCTAGTGGCCATAGGGAGTTTGGGAAACTGTTTTTT. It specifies CASGHREFGKLFF.

Written as DNA, the CDR3 is TGTGCCAGCAGCCCACGACTAAGAAAGTACAATGAGCAGTTCTTC. Its protein is CASSPRLRKYNEQFF. The genes are TRBV5-6 and TRBJ2-1, with TRBD2 as a possible D gene (5 bases). The CDR3 extends over 15 amino acids. Germline V gene data show CDR1 as SGHDT and CDR2 as YYEEEE. The V end lost 4 bases, the J end lost 4 bases, and 15 bases lay between the germline ends.

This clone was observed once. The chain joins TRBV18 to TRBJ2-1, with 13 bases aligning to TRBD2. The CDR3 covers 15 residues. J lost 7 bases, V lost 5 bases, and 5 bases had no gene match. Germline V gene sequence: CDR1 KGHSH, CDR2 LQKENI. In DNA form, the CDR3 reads TGTGCCAGCTCATGGACTAGCGGGAGTATTAATGAGCAGTTCTTC. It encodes CASSWTSGSINEQFF.

The CDR3 region is CASSLGQGGNLFF. CDR3 bases: TGTGCCAGCAGCCTAGGACAGGGGGGTAACCTGTTTTTT. V gene TRBV5-4 combines with J gene TRBJ1-4, with 10 bases identical to TRBD1. Trimming at V came to 4 bases and at J to 14 bases, leaving 8 bases not matched to a gene. Germline CDR1 reads SGHNT; CDR2 reads YYREEE (reference sequence). The CDR3 extends over 13 amino acids.

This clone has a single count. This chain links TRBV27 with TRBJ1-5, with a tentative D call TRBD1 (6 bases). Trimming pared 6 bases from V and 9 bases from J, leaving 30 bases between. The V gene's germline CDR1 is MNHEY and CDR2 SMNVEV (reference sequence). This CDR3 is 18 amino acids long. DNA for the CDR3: TGTGCCAGCAGACCCCAGCTTCGACAGGTTCCTGGAGTCACGCCCCAGCATTTT. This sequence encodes CASRPQLRQVPGVTPQHF.

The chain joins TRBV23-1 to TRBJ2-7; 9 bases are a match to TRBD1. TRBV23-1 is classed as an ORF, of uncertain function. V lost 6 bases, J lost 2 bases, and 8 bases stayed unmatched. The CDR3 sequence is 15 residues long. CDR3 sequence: CASSPMRQGAYEQYF. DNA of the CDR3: TGCGCCAGCAGCCCAATGCGACAGGGGGCCTACGAGCAGTACTTC.

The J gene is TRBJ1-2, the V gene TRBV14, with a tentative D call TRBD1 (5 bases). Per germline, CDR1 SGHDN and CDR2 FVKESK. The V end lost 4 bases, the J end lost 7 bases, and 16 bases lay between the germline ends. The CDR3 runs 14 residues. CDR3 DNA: TGTGCCAGCAGCCGCCCGGGGGGGGGTGCTGGCTACACCTTC. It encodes CASSRPGGGAGYTF.

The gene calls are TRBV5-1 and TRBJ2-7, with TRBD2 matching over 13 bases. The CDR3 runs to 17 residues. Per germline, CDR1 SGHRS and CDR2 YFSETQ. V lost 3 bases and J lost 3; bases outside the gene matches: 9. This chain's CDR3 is CASSSATSGRAFYEQYF. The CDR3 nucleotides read TGCGCCAGCAGCTCTGCCACTAGCGGGAGGGCCTTCTACGAGCAGTACTTC.

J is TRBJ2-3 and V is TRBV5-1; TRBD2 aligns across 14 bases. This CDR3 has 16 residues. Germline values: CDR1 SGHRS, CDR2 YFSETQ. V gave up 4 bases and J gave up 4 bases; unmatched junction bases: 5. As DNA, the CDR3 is TGCGCCAGCAGCAAGGGACTAGCGGGAGTATCAGATACGCAGTATTTT. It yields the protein CASSKGLAGVSDTQYF.

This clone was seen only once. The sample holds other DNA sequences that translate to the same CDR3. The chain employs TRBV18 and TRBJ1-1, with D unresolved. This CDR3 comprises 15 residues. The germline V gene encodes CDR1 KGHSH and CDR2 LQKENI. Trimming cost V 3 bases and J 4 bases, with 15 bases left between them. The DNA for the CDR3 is TGTGCCAGCTCACCGACCCAGTGGCCAGGCACTGAAGCTTTCTTT. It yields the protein CASSPTQWPGTEAFF.

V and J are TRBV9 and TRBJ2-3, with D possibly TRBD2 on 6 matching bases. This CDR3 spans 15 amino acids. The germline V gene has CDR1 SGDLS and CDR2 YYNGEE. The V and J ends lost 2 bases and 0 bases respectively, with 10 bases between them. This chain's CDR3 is CASSVSGVSTDTQYF. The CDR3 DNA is TGTGCCAGCAGCGTTAGCGGTGTTAGCACAGATACGCAGTATTTT.

CDR3 residues: CASSLWDRAEKLFF. For the CDR3, the DNA is TGTGCCAGCAGCTTGTGGGACAGGGCTGAAAAACTGTTTTTT. The chain combines TRBV5-6 with TRBJ1-4; 9 positions agree with TRBD1. Germline V gene lookup returns CDR1 SGHDT and CDR2 YYEEEE. This CDR3 has 14 amino acids. With V trimmed by 1 base and J by 7 bases, 2 bases remained unmatched. The variable domain in full, with the rest retrieved from reference TRBV5-6 and TRBJ1-4, is DAGVTQSPTHLIKTRGQQVTLRCSPKSGHDTVSWYQQALGQGPQFIFQYYEEEERQRGNFPDRFSGHQFPNYSSELNVNALLLGDSALYLCASSLWDRAEKLFFGSGTQLSVL.

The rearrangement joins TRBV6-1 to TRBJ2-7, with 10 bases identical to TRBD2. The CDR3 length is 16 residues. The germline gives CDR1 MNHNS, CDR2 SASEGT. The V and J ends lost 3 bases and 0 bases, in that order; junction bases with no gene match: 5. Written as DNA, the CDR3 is TGTGCCAGCAGTGAGGGACTAGCGACATCCTCCTACGAGCAGTACTTC. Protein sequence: CASSEGLATSSYEQYF.

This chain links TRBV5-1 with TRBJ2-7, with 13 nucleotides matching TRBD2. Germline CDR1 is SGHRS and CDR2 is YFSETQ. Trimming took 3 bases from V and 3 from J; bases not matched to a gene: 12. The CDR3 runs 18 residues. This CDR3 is CASSSGLAGAINIYEQYF. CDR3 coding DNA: TGCGCCAGCAGCTCAGGACTAGCGGGGGCCATCAACATCTACGAGCAGTACTTC.

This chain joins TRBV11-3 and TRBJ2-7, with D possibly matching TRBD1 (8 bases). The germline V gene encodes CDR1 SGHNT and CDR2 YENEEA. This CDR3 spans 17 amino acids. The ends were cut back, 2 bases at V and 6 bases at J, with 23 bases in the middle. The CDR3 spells CASSLSPGQAGVGEQYF. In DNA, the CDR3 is TGTGCCAGCAGCTTATCCCCGGGACAGGCGGGGGTAGGCGAGCAGTACTTC.

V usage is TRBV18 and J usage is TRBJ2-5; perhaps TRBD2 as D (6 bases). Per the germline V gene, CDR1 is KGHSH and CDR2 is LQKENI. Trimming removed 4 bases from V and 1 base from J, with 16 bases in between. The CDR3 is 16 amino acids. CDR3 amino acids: CASSRTGTGVQETQYF. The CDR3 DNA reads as TGTGCCAGCTCACGAACCGGGACTGGTGTCCAAGAGACCCAGTACTTC.

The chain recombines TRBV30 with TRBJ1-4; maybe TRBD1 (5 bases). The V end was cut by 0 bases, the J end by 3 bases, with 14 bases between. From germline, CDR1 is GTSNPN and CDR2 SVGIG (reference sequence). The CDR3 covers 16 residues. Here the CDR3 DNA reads TGTGCCTGGAGTGTACCGGGGGAGTGGGCTAATGAAAAACTGTTTTTT. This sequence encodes CAWSVPGEWANEKLFF.

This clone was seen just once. CDR3 sequence (DNA): TGCGCCAGCAGCTTGGCGGGACTAGCGGGGCCAGATACGCAGTATTTT. It is translated as CASSLAGLAGPDTQYF. This chain joins TRBV5-1 and TRBJ2-3, with TRBD2 identical over 13 bases. V dropped 0 bases and J dropped 4; count of bases not matched to a gene: 2. The CDR3 consists of 16 residues. Germline assignment: CDR1 SGHRS and CDR2 YFSETQ.

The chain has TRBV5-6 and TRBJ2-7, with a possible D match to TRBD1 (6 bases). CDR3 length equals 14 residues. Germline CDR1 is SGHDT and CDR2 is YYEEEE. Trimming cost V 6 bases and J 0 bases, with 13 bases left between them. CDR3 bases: TGTGCCAGCACCCTGGACAGAGCCTCCTACGAGCAGTACTTC. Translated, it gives CASTLDRASYEQYF.

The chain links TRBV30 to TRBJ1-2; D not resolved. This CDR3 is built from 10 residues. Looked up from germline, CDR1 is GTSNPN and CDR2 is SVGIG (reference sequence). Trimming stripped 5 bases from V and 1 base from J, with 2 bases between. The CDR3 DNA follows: TGTGCCTGGCATAACTATGGCTACACCTTC. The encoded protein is CAWHNYGYTF.

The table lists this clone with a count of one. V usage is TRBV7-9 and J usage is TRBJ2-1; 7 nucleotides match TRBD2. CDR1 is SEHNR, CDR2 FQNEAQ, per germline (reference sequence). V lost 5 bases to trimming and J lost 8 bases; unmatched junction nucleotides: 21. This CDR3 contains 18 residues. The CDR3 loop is CASSARPRLAGEVHEQFF. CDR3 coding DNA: TGTGCCAGCAGCGCACGACCCCGACTAGCCGGAGAGGTTCATGAGCAGTTCTTC.

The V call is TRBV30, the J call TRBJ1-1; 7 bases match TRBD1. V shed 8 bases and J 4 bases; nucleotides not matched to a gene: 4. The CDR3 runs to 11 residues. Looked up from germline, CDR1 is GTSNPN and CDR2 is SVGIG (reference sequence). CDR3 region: CAGNRGTEAFF. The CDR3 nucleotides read TGTGCCGGGAACAGGGGCACTGAAGCTTTCTTT.

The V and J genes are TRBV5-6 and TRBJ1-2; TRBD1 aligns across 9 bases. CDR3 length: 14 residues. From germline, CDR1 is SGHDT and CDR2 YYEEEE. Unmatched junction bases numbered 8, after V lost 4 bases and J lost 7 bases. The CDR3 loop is CASSRGQGQSGYTF. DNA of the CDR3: TGTGCCAGCAGCCGAGGACAGGGGCAGTCTGGCTACACCTTC.

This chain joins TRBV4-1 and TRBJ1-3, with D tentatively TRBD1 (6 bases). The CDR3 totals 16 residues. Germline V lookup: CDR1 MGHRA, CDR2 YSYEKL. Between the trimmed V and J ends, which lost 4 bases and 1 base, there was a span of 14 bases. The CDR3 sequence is CASSRGQPRSGNTIYF. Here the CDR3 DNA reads TGCGCCAGCAGCCGCGGACAGCCGCGATCTGGAAACACCATATATTTT.

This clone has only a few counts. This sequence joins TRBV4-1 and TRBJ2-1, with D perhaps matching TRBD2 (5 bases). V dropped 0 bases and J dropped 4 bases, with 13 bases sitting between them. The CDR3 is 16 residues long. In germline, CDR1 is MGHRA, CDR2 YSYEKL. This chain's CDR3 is CASSQDSRARYNEQFF. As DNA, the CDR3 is TGCGCCAGCAGCCAAGATTCGAGGGCGCGGTACAATGAGCAGTTCTTC.

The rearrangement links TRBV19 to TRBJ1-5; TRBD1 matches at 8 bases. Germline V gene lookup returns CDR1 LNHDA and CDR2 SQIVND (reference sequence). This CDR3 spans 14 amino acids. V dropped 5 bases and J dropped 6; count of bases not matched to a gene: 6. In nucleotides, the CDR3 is TGTGCCAGTAGTCTCTGGACAGGGACTCAGCCCCAGCATTTT. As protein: CASSLWTGTQPQHF.

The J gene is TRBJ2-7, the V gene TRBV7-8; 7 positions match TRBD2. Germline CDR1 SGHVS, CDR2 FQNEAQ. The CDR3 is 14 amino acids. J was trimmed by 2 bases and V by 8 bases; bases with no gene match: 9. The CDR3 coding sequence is TGTGCCAGCGGGCCCGGGACTACCGCCTACGAGCAGTACTTC. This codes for CASGPGTTAYEQYF.

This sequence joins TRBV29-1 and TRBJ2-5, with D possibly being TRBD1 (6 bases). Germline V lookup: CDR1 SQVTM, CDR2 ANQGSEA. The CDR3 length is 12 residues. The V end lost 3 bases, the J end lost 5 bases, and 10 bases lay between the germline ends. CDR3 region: CSVDKGVETQYF. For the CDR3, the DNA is TGCAGCGTTGACAAGGGGGTGGAGACCCAGTACTTC.